This paragraph covers one TCR beta chain sequence. The record originates from a study of regulatory T cells in long-lasting Graves disease. Stated time point: newly diagnosed GD, antithyroid drugs for less than 3 months. Extracted RNA from PBMCs served as the source of the TCR library. Graves' disease diagnosis followed American Thyroid Association guidelines. Investigators prepared the TCR beta libraries by applying iRepertoire HTBI primers and Arm-PCR of CDR3 regions. TCRdb recomputed calls from the multiplex PCR reads with MiXCR, one row per CDR3 protein. In the table there are roughly 500,000 distinct CDR3 sequences, roughly 12% of which are singletons. This CDR3 has 16 residues. Trimming took 2 bases from V and 0 from J, leaving 13 bases between them. Germline V lookup: CDR1 SEHNR, CDR2 FQNEAQ (reference sequence). These same data were also listed under a study on T cells in Graves' hyperthyroidism and ophthalmopathy.

The receptor was isolated from a man in his thirties or forties with Graves disease. The sample here was peripheral blood mononuclear cells (PBMCs), taken at new diagnosis, from a patient treated with antithyroid drugs. The chain uses TRBV7-9 and TRBJ1-2; D is ambiguous. The CDR3 bases are TGTGCCAGCAGCTTATTTGCCCATTCTGCTAACTATGGCTACACCTTC. Its protein product is CASSLFAHSANYGYTF.